These 21 T cell receptor beta chains were all obtained from the same sample, sequenced in a study of CD8 T cells in Susac syndrome. RNA totalling roughly 0.45 to 1 ug underwent reverse transcription with random hexamers. MiXCR, applied by TCRdb to the immunoSEQ multiplex PCR reads, yields one record per CDR3 protein. Of a few hundred thousand distinct CDR3 sequences in the sample, around 85% were seen once. The material sequenced was CD8+ T cells from PBMCs. The receptors stem from a human donor with multiple sclerosis.

The chain links TRBV29-1 to TRBJ2-1; D is perhaps TRBD1 (6 bases). This CDR3 region has 13 residues. Deletions cut 5 bases from V and 8 bases from J, with 16 bases between. Germline CDR1 reads SQVTM; CDR2 reads ANQGSEA. The CDR3 sequence is CSVTTGILDEQFF. The CDR3 DNA is TGCAGCGTTACGACAGGTATCTTAGATGAGCAGTTCTTC.

The rearrangement uses TRBV28 and TRBJ2-2; D is perhaps TRBD1 (6 bases). CDR1 is MDHEN, CDR2 SYDVKM, per germline. The CDR3 is 15 amino acids. The V gene lost 3 bases and the J gene lost 3 bases, with 11 bases spanning the gap. The CDR3 bases are TGTGCCAGCAGTTTGGGCAGGGGATACACCGGGGAGCTGTTTTTT. It translates to CASSLGRGYTGELFF.

The chain recombines TRBV19 with TRBJ2-7, with 9 bases matching TRBD1. The CDR3 contains 16 residues. Germline V gene sequence: CDR1 LNHDA, CDR2 SQIVND (reference sequence). The V and J ends lost 5 bases and 0 bases, in that order; junction bases with no gene match: 8. CDR3 amino acids: CASSLLGTGSSYEQYF. The CDR3 DNA is TGTGCCAGTAGTCTTCTCGGGACAGGGAGCTCCTACGAGCAGTACTTC.

The CDR3 sequence is CASSYPAVQGSLYEQYF. Written as DNA, the CDR3 is TGCGCCAGCAGCTACCCCGCGGTACAGGGCTCTCTGTACGAGCAGTACTTC. This chain connects TRBV5-1 to TRBJ2-7; possible D gene TRBD1, 6 bases. Germline loops: CDR1 SGHRS, CDR2 YFSETQ. This CDR3 comprises 17 residues. V was pared by 3 bases and J by 4 bases, with 23 bases between.

The rearrangement links TRBV4-1 to TRBJ1-2, with D hard to call. Germline CDR1 is MGHRA and CDR2 is YSYEKL. This CDR3 spans 13 amino acids. Trimming pared 2 bases from V and 8 bases from J, leaving 12 bases between. CDR3 in amino acids: CASSQFVQEGYTF. CDR3 in DNA: TGCGCCAGCAGCCAATTCGTTCAGGAGGGCTACACCTTC.

The rearrangement joins TRBV27 to TRBJ1-2, with D possibly being TRBD1 (5 bases). From germline, CDR1 is MNHEY and CDR2 SMNVEV (reference sequence). Trimming took 0 bases from V and 3 from J, leaving 11 bases between them. The CDR3 loop spans 15 amino acids. Here the CDR3 DNA reads TGTGCCAGCAGTTTATCGGCAGGGAATCACTATGGCTACACCTTC. Its translation: CASSLSAGNHYGYTF.

This clonotype was counted between two and nine times. The genes are TRBV6-1 and TRBJ1-5; D perhaps matches TRBD1 (6 bases). This CDR3 has 14 residues. The V gene lost 4 bases and the J gene lost 3 bases, with 10 bases spanning the gap. CDR1 and CDR2 (germline): MNHNS, SASEGT. CDR3 DNA sequence: TGTGCCAGCAGTGGGACAGCCTACAATCAGCCCCAGCATTTT. Translation gives CASSGTAYNQPQHF.

The rearrangement uses TRBV28 and TRBJ2-5; possible D gene TRBD1, 6 bases. Trimming cost V 2 bases and J 4 bases, with 23 bases left between them. CDR1 is MDHEN, CDR2 SYDVKM, per germline. The CDR3 consists of 18 residues. The CDR3 protein is CASSLVNTGLILGETQYF. In nucleotides, the CDR3 is TGTGCCAGCAGTTTAGTCAACACAGGGTTGATATTGGGAGAGACCCAGTACTTC.

The V gene is TRBV20-1, the J gene TRBJ2-7; 10 bases match TRBD2. The junction had 13 bases not matched to a gene; V was cut back by 3 bases and J by 5 bases. The CDR3 runs to 16 residues. In germline, CDR1 is DFQATT, CDR2 SNEGSKA (reference sequence). CDR3 bases: TGCAGTGCTAGCGTTATGCTAGCGGGAGCCCCCCACGAGCAGTACTTC. Protein product: CSASVMLAGAPHEQYF.

J is TRBJ2-4 and V is TRBV10-2; D possibly corresponds to TRBD1 (6 bases). From germline, CDR1 is WSHSY and CDR2 SAAADI. The CDR3 length is 17 residues. The V gene lost 0 bases and the J gene lost 0 bases, with 12 bases spanning the gap. The CDR3 nucleotides are TGCGCCAGCAGTGAGTCTAGGTTGGACAGAGCCAAAAACATTCAGTACTTC. Its protein product is CASSESRLDRAKNIQYF.

The chain combines TRBV19 with TRBJ2-4; D tentatively fits TRBD1 or TRBD2 (5 bases each). V was pared by 3 bases and J by 8 bases, with 11 bases between. This CDR3 contains 13 residues. The V gene's germline CDR1 is LNHDA and CDR2 SQIVND (reference sequence). The CDR3 bases are TGTGCCAGTAGTATCGGGACGACGGACATTCAGTACTTC. Its translation is CASSIGTTDIQYF.

J is TRBJ1-2 and V is TRBV4-1, with D perhaps matching TRBD1 (5 bases). The CDR3 spans 15 residues. Germline CDR1 reads MGHRA; CDR2 reads YSYEKL. Between the trimmed V and J ends, which lost 3 bases and 2 bases, there was a span of 13 bases. CDR3 protein: CASSQVDSGNYGYTF. CDR3 bases: TGCGCCAGCAGCCAGGTCGACAGTGGGAACTATGGCTACACCTTC.

This clonotype came up once. The CDR3 DNA reads TGCGCCAGCAAGCCCCTCCCGGGACAGGGTCCCTACGAGCAGTACTTC. Encoded protein: CASKPLPGQGPYEQYF. This sequence joins TRBV5-1 and TRBJ2-7, with TRBD1 matching 9 bases. The trim removed 6 bases at V and 2 bases at J, leaving 12 bases unmatched. The CDR3 has 16 amino acids. Germline CDR1 reads SGHRS; CDR2 reads YFSETQ.

This clonotype appeared a few times. The gene calls are TRBV27 and TRBJ2-5, with 8 bases matching TRBD2. This CDR3 is built from 15 residues. Germline CDR1 reads MNHEY; CDR2 reads SMNVEV (reference sequence). V dropped 3 bases and J dropped 1; count of bases not matched to a gene: 4. CDR3 residues: CASSFLAGLQETQYF. CDR3 in DNA: TGTGCCAGCAGTTTCCTAGCGGGCCTCCAAGAGACCCAGTACTTC.

The chain joins TRBV12-5 to TRBJ1-2; the D is unclear. The CDR3 totals 13 residues. Per germline, CDR1 LGHNT and CDR2 FRNRAP. The ends were cut back, 1 base at V and 5 bases at J, with 8 bases in the middle. The CDR3 spells CASGLGQIYGYTF. For the CDR3, the DNA is TGTGCTAGTGGTTTGGGGCAGATATATGGCTACACCTTC.

The gene calls are TRBV5-1 and TRBJ1-1, with 7 bases lining up with TRBD1. The CDR3 is made up of 12 amino acids. Looked up from germline, CDR1 is SGHRS and CDR2 is YFSETQ. Germline trimming cut 0 bases from V and 12 bases from J; bases unmatched to any gene: 5. For the CDR3, the DNA is TGCGCCAGCAGCTTGGGACAGGGTTTTACTTTCTTT. Its protein is CASSLGQGFTFF. Using reference TRBV5-1 and TRBJ1-1 for the parts outside the CDR3, the full variable domain is KAGVTQTPRYLIKTRGQQVTLSCSPISGHRSVSWYQQTPGQGLQFLFEYFSETQRNKGNFPGRFSGRQFSNSRSEMNVSTLELGDSALYLCASSLGQGFTFFGQGTRLTVV.

This sequence joins TRBV5-1 and TRBJ2-7; D remains ambiguous. Trimming stripped 5 bases from V and 0 bases from J, with 12 bases between. Germline CDR1 and CDR2: SGHRS and YFSETQ. CDR3 length: 14 amino acids. The CDR3 region has the DNA TGCGCCAGCAGGTTCGTCAGTTACTCCTACGAGCAGTACTTC. Its translation is CASRFVSYSYEQYF.

The gene calls are TRBV27 and TRBJ2-7, with 10 bases lining up with TRBD1. V trimming: 6 bases; J trimming: 7 bases; junction bases outside the gene matches: 15. The length of the CDR3 is 16 residues. CDR1 and CDR2 (germline): MNHEY, SMNVEV (reference sequence). CDR3 in amino acids: CASSLSPGQGPWEQYF. For the CDR3, the DNA is TGTGCCAGCAGCCTCAGCCCGGGACAGGGGCCCTGGGAGCAGTACTTC.

The chain is built from TRBV30 and TRBJ2-1; tentative D call: TRBD2 (6 bases). V lost 2 bases and J lost 7, with 18 bases in between. The CDR3 runs to 15 residues. Looked up from germline, CDR1 is GTSNPN and CDR2 is SVGIG (reference sequence). CDR3 residues: CAWSSRPGDVNEQFF. The CDR3 nucleotides are TGTGCCTGGAGTTCCCGGCCGGGAGACGTGAATGAGCAGTTCTTC. Filled out from reference TRBV30 and TRBJ2-1, the complete variable domain reads SQTIHQWPATLVQPVGSPLSLECTVEGTSNPNLYWYRQAAGRGLQLLFYSVGIGQISSEVPQNLSASRPQDRQFILSSKKLLLSDSGFYLCAWSSRPGDVNEQFFGPGTRLTVL.

The chain is built from TRBV20-1 and TRBJ1-1; D is unresolved. Germline loops: CDR1 DFQATT, CDR2 SNEGSKA (reference sequence). With 0 bases removed from V and 8 bases from J, the gap between germline ends came to 7 bases. This CDR3 has 11 amino acids. CDR3 sequence: CSARDTREAFF. DNA for the CDR3: TGCAGTGCTAGAGATACGCGGGAAGCTTTCTTT.

The chain uses TRBV10-3 and TRBJ1-3, with D uncertain. Trimming took off 2 bases at V and 1 base at J, with 12 bases between the two ends. CDR1 and CDR2 (germline): ENHRY, SYGVKD. The CDR3 has 16 amino acids. The CDR3 sequence: CAISEPPSESGNTIYF. CDR3 DNA: TGTGCCATCAGTGAGCCCCCCTCCGAATCTGGAAACACCATATATTTT.